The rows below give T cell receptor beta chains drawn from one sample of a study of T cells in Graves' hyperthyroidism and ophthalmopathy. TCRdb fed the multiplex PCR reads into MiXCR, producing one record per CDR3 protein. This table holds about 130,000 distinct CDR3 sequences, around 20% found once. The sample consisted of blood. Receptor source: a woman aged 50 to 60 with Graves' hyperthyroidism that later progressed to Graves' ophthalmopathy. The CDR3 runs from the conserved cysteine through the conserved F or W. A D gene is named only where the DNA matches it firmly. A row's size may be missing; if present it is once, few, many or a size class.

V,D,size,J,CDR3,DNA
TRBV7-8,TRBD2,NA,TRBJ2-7,CASSLDYREGWEQYF,TGTGCCAGCAGCTTAGACTATCGGGAGGGCTGGGAGCAGTACTTC
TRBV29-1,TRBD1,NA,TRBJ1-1,CSATTGVGNTEAFF,TGCAGCGCAACGACAGGGGTAGGAAACACTGAAGCTTTCTTT
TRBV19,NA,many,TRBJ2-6,CASSIVFSGANVLTF,TGTGCCAGTAGTATAGTGTTCTCTGGGGCCAACGTCCTGACTTTC
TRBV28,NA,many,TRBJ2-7,CASSSHGSRPEQYF,TGTGCCAGCAGTTCCCACGGGTCCCGGCCCGAGCAGTACTTC
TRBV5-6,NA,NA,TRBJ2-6,CASSSTLKGTGANVLTF,TGTGCCAGCAGCTCAACCCTGAAAGGGACTGGGGCCAACGTCCTGACTTTC
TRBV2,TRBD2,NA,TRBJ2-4,CASSEALSSGSSGIQYF,TGTGCCAGCAGTGAAGCGCTGTCTAGCGGGAGTAGCGGCATTCAGTACTTC
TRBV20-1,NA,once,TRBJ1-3,CSAQVGGAGGNTIYF,TGCAGTGCCCAGGTTGGGGGCGCGGGAGGAAACACCATATATTTT
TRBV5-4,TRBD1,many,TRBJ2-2,CASSQRGPGTGELFF,TGTGCCAGCAGCCAGAGGGGGCCGGGCACCGGGGAGCTGTTTTTT
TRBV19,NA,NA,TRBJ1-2,CASSIGQLYGYTF,TGTGCCAGTAGTATAGGACAGCTGTATGGCTACACCTTC
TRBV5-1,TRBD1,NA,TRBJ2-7,CASSQGQSEREQYF,TGCGCCAGCAGCCAGGGACAGTCCGAGCGCGAGCAGTACTTC
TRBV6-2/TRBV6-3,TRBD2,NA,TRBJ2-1,CASRVTDGTSGWGDEQFF,TGTGCCAGCAGAGTCACGGACGGGACTAGCGGTTGGGGAGATGAGCAGTTCTTC
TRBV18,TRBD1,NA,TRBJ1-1,CASLSDRAGEAFF,TGTGCCAGCTTATCGGACAGGGCAGGTGAGGCTTTCTTT
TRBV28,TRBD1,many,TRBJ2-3,CASSTTGTGGDTQYF,TGTGCCAGCAGTACAACCGGGACAGGGGGGGATACGCAGTATTTT
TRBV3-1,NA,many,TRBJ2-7,CASSQDYRKSYEQYF,TGTGCCAGCAGCCAAGACTACAGGAAGAGCTACGAGCAGTACTTC
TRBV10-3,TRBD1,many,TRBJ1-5,CAISEWTGVNQPQHF,TGTGCCATCAGTGAATGGACAGGGGTGAATCAGCCCCAGCATTTT
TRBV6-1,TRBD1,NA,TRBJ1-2,CASSDRFLYGYTF,TGTGCCAGCTCGGACAGGTTCCTCTATGGCTACACCTTC
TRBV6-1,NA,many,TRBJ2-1,CASGGGIGEQFF,TGTGCCAGCGGTGGGGGCATTGGAGAGCAGTTCTTC
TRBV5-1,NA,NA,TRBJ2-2,CASTLGRTNTGELFF,TGCGCCAGCACTTTGGGACGCACGAACACCGGGGAGCTGTTTTTT
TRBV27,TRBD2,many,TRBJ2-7,CASRLAGASYEQYF,TGTGCCAGCAGATTAGCGGGAGCTTCCTACGAGCAGTACTTC
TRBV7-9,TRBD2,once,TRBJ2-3,CASSWKTSGDTDTQYF,TGTGCCAGCAGCTGGAAGACTAGCGGGGATACAGATACGCAGTATTTT
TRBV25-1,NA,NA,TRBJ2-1,CASSGTYSYNEQFF,TGTGCCAGCAGTGGGACTTACTCCTACAATGAGCAGTTCTTC
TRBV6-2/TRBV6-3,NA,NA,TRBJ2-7,CASSSQFYEQCF,TGTGCCAGCAGTTCGCAATTCTACGAGCAGTGCTTC
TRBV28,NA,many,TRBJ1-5,CASSLSYQGQPQHF,TGTGCCAGCAGTCTGTCATACCAAGGTCAGCCCCAGCATTTT
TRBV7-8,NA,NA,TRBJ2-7,CASSLVASAAPYEQYF,TGTGCCAGCAGCTTAGTGGCGTCGGCGGCCCCCTACGAGCAGTACTTC
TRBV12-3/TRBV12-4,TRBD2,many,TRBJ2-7,CASSPNSGRNEQYF,TGTGCCAGCAGCCCGAATAGCGGGAGGAATGAGCAGTACTTC
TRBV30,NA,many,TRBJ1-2,CAWSVGSNYGYTF,TGTGCCTGGAGTGTTGGCAGCAACTATGGCTACACCTTC
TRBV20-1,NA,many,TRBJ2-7,CSARGGRDEQYF,TGCAGTGCTAGAGGGGGAAGAGACGAGCAGTACTTC
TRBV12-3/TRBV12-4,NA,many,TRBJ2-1,CASKFGGANYNEQFF,TGTGCCAGCAAATTCGGGGGAGCAAACTACAATGAGCAGTTCTTC